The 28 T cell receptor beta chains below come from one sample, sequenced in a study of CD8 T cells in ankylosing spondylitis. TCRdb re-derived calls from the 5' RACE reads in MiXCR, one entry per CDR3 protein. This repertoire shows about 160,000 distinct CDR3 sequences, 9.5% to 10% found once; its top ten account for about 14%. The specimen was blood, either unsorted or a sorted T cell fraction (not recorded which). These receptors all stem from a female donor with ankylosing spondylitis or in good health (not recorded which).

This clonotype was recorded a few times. The CDR3 sequence is CASGPDSGQTQYF. CDR3 coding DNA: TGCGCCAGCGGCCCTGACAGCGGCCAGACCCAGTACTTC. The chain couples TRBV4-1 to TRBJ2-5; D is perhaps TRBD1 or TRBD2 (5 bases each). The CDR3 is 13 residues long. With 8 bases removed from V and 6 bases from J, the gap between germline ends came to 16 bases. Germline V gene lookup returns CDR1 MGHRA and CDR2 YSYEKL.

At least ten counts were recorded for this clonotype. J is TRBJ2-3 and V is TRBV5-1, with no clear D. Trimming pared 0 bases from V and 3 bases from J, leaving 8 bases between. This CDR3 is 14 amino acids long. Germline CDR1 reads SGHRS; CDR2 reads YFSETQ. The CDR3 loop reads CASSLAYSTDTQYF. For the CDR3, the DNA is TGCGCCAGCAGCTTGGCCTATTCTACAGATACGCAGTATTTT.

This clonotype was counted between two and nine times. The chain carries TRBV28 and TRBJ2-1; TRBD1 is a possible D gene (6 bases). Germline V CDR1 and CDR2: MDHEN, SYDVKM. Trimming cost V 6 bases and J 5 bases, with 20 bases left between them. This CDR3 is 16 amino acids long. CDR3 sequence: CASSGPRDTWNNEQFF. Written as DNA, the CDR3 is TGTGCCAGCAGCGGACCCCGGGACACGTGGAACAATGAGCAGTTCTTC.

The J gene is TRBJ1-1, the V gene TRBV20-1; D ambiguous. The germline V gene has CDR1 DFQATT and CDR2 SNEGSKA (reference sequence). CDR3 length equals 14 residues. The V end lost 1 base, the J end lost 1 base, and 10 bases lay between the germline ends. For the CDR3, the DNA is TGCAGTGCTAGAGGCGTAATGGAGAACACTGAAGCTTTCTTT. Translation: CSARGVMENTEAFF.

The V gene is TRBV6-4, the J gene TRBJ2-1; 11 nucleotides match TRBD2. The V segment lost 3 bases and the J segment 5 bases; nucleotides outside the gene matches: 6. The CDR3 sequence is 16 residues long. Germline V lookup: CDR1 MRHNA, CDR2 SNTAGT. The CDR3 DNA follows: TGTGCCAGCAGTGAAGATAGCGGGAGGGGAAACAATGAGCAGTTCTTC. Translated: CASSEDSGRGNNEQFF.

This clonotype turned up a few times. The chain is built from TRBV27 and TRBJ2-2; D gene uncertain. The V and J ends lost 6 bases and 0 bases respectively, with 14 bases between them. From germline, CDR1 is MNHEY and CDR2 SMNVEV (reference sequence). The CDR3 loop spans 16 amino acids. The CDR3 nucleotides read TGTGCCAGCAGAGTGGGGATCCTCGCGAACACCGGGGAGCTGTTTTTT. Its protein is CASRVGILANTGELFF.

The CDR3, as DNA: TGCAGTGCCTCTCCCTACGGCGGCCAAGAGACCCAGTACTTC. It codes for CSASPYGGQETQYF. The rearrangement links TRBV20-1 to TRBJ2-5; no definite D call. Germline V gives CDR1 DFQATT, CDR2 SNEGSKA (reference sequence). Trimming pared 6 bases from V and 1 base from J, leaving 15 bases between. The CDR3 length is 14 residues.

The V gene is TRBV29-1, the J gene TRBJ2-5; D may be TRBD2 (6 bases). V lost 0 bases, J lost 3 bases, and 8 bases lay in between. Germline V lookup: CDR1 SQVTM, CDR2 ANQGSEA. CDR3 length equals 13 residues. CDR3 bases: TGCAGCGTTGAAGACGGCGGGAAAGAGACCCAGTACTTC. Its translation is CSVEDGGKETQYF. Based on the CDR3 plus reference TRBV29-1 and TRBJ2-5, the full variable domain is SAVISQKPSRDICQRGTSLTIQCQVDSQVTMMFWYRQQPGQSLTLIATANQGSEATYESGFVIDKFPISRPNLTFSTLTVSNMSPEDSSIYLCSVEDGGKETQYFGPGTRLLVL.

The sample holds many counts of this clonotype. The CDR3 nucleotides read TGTGCCAGCAGCCCGCGGGACAGGGCCTACGAGCAGTACTTC. Its protein product is CASSPRDRAYEQYF. This chain links TRBV7-9 with TRBJ2-7, with TRBD1 matching over 9 bases. Per the germline V gene, CDR1 is SEHNR and CDR2 is FQNEAQ (reference sequence). The CDR3 spans 14 residues. With 5 bases clipped from V and 2 bases from J, the junction kept 4 bases outside the gene matches.

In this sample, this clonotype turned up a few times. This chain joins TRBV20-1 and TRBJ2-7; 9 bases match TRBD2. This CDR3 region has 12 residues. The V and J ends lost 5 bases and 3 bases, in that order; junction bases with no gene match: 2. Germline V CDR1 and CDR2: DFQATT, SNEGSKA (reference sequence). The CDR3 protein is CSARLAVYEQYF. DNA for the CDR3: TGCAGTGCTCGACTAGCGGTCTACGAGCAGTACTTC.

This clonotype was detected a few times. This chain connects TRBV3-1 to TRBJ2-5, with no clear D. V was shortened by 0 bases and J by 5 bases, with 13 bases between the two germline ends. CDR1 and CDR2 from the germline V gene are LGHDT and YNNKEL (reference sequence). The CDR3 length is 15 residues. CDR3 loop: CASSQERLGRETQYF. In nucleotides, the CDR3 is TGTGCCAGCAGCCAAGAACGTCTAGGACGTGAGACCCAGTACTTC.

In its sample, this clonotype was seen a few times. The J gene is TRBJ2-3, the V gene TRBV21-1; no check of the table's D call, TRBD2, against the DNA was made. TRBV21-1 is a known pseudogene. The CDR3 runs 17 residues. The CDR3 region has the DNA TGTGCCAGCAGCAAAGCGGGTAGCGGGAGGCAAATAGATACGCAGTATTTT. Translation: CASSKAGSGRQIDTQYF.

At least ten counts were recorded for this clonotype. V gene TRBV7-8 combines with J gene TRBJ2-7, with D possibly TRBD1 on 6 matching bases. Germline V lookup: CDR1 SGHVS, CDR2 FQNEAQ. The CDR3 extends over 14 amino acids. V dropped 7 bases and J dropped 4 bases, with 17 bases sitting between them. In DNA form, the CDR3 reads TGTGCCAGCAACCAAGGGGGAACTAGTTACGAGCAGTACTTC. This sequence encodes CASNQGGTSYEQYF.

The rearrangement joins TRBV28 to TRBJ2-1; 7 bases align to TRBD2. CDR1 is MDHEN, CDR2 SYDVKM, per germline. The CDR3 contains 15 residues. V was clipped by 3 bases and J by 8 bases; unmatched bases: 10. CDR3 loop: CASSFGLGGRDEQFF. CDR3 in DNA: TGTGCCAGCAGTTTCGGTTTGGGGGGGAGGGATGAGCAGTTCTTC.

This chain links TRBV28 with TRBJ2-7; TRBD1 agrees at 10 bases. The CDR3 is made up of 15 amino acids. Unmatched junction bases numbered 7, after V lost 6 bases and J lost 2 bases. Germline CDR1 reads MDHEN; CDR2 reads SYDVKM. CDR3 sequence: CASRETGGFAYEQYF. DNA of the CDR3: TGTGCCAGCAGGGAGACAGGGGGCTTTGCCTACGAGCAGTACTTC.

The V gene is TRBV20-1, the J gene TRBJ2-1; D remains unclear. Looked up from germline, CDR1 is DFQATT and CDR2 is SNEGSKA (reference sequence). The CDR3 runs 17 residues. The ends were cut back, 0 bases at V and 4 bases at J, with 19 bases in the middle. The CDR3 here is CSARERSTTFFYNEQFF. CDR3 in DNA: TGCAGTGCTAGAGAACGTTCCACTACCTTTTTTTACAATGAGCAGTTCTTC.

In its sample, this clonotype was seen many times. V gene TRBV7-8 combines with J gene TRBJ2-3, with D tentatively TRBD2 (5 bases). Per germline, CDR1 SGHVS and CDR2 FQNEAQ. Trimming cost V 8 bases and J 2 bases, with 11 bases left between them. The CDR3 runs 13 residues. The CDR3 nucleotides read TGTGCCAGCGGATCCGGGGTCACAGATACGCAGTATTTT. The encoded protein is CASGSGVTDTQYF. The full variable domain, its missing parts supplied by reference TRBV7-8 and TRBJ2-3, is GAGVSQSPRYKVAKRGQDVALRCDPISGHVSLFWYQQALGQGPEFLTYFQNEAQLDKSGLPSDRFFAERPEGSVSTLKIQRTQQEDSAVYLCASGSGVTDTQYFGPGTRLTVL.

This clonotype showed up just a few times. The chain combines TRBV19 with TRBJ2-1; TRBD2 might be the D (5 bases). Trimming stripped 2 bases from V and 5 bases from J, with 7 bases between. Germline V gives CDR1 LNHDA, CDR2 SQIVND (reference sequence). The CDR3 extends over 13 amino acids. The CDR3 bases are TGTGCCAGTAGTATACGGGGTAACAATGAGCAGTTCTTC. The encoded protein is CASSIRGNNEQFF.

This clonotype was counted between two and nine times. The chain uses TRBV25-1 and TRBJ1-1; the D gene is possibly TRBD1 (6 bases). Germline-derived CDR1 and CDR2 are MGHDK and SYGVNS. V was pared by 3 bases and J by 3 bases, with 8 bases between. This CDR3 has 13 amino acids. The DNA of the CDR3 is TGTGCCAGCAGTGACAGGGGAGACACTGAAGCTTTCTTT. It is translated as CASSDRGDTEAFF.

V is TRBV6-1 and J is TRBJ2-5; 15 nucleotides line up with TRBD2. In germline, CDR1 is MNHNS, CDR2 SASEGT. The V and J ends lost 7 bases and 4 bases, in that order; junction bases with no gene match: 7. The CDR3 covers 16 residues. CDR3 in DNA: TGTGCCAGCACGGGACTAGCGGGAGGACGGGGAGAGACCCAGTACTTC. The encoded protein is CASTGLAGGRGETQYF.

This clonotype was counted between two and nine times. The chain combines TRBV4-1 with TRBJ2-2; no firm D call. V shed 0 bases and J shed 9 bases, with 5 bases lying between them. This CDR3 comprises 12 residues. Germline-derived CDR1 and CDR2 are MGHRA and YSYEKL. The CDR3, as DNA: TGCGCCAGCAGCCAAGATAGCAGGGAGCTGTTTTTT. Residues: CASSQDSRELFF.

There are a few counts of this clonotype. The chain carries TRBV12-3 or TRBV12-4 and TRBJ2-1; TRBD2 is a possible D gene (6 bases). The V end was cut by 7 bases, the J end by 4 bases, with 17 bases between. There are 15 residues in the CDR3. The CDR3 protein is CASTERAQEYNEQFF. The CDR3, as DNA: TGTGCCAGCACCGAGCGGGCACAGGAATACAATGAGCAGTTCTTC.

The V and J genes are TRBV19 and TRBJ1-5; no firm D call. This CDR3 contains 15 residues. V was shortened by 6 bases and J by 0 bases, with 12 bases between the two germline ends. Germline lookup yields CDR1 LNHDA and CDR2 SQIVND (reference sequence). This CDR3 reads CASRRDPFSNQPQHF. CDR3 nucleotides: TGTGCCAGTAGGAGAGATCCGTTTAGCAATCAGCCCCAGCATTTT.

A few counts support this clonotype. CDR3: CASSLTGELADEQFF. In DNA form, the CDR3 reads TGTGCCAGCAGTCTAACTGGGGAACTGGCTGATGAGCAGTTCTTC. The V call is TRBV12-3 or TRBV12-4, the J call TRBJ2-1; D remains ambiguous. The CDR3 spans 15 residues. Trimming pared 5 bases from V and 8 bases from J, leaving 19 bases between.

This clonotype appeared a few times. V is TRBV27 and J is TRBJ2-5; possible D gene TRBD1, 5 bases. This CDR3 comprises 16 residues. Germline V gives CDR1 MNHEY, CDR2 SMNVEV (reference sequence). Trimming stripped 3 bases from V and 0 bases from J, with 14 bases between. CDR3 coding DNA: TGTGCCAGCAGTTTTCCTAGGGGCCAAAACCAAGAGACCCAGTACTTC. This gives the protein CASSFPRGQNQETQYF.

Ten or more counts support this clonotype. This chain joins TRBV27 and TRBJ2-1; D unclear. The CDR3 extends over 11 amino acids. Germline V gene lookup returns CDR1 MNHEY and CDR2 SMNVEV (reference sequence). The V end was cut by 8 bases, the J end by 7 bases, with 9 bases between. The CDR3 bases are TGTGCCAGCGGTCTAAGGAATGAGCAGTTCTTC. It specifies CASGLRNEQFF.

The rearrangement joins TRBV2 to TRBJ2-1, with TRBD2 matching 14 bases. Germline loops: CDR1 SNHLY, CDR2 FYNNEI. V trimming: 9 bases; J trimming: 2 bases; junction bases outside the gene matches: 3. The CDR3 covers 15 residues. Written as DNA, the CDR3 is TGTGCCAGGACTAGCGGGAGGGACCCCTACAATGAGCAGTTCTTC. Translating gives CARTSGRDPYNEQFF.

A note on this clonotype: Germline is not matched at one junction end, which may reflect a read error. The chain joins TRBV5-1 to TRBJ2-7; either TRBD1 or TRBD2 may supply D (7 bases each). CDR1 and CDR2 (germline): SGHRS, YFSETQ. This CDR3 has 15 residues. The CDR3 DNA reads TGCCCCAGCAGCTTGGGAGGGACAGCCTCCTACGAGCAGTACTTC. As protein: CPSSLGGTASYEQYF. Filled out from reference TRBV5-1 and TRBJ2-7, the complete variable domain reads KAGVTQTPRYLIKTRGQQVTLSCSPISGHRSVSWYQQTPGQGLQFLFEYFSETQRNKGNFPGRFSGRQFSNSRSEMNVSTLELGDSALYLCPSSLGGTASYEQYFGPGTRLTVT.